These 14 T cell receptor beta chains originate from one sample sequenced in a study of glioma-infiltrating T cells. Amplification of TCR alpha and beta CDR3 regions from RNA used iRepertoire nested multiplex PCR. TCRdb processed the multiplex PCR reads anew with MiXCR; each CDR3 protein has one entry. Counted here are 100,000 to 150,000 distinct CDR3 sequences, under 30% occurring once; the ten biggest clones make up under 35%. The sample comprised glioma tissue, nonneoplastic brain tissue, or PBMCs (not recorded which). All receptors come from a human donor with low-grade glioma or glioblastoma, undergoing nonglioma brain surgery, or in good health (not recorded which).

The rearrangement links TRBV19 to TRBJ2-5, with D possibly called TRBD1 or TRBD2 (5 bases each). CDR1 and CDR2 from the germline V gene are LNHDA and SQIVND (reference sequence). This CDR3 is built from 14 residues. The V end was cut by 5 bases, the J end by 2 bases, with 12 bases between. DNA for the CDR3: TGTGCCAGTAGTCCGGGGTACAGGCAAGAGACCCAGTACTTC. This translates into CASSPGYRQETQYF.

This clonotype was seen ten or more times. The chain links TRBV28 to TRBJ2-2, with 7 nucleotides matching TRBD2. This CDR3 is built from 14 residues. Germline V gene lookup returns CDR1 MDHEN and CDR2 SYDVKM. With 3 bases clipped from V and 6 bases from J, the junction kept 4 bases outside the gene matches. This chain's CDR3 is CASSLRELAGELFF. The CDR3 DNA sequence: TGTGCCAGCAGTTTGCGGGAGCTGGCCGGGGAGCTGTTTTTT.

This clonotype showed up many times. CDR3 DNA sequence: TGTGCCAGCAGCTTAGCAGAAGGAGTTCTCACTGAAGCTTTCTTT. This gives the protein CASSLAEGVLTEAFF. The V call is TRBV7-9, the J call TRBJ1-1; D remains ambiguous. The V end was cut by 0 bases, the J end by 4 bases, with 12 bases between. CDR1 SEHNR and CDR2 FQNEAQ come from the germline V gene (reference sequence). This CDR3 has 15 residues.

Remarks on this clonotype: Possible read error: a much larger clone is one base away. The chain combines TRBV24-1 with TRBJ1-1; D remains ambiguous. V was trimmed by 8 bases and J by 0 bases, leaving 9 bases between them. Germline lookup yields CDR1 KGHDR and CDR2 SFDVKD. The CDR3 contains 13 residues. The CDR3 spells CATTNPMNTEAFF. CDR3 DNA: TGTGCCACCACGAATCCCATGAACACTGAAGCTTTCTTT.

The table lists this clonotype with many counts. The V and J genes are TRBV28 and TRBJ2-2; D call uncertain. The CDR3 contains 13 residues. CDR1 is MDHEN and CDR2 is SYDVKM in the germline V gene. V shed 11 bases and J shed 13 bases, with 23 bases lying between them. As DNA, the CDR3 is TGTGCCTCCCGGGCCGGAAACGGATTAGGGCTGTTTTTT. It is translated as CASRAGNGLGLFF.

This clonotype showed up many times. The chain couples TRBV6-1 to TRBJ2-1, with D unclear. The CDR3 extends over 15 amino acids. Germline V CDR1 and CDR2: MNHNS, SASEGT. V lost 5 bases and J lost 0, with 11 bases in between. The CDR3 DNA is TGTGCCAGCAGTTTGAGTGGGAACTCCTACAATGAGCAGTTCTTC. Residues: CASSLSGNSYNEQFF.

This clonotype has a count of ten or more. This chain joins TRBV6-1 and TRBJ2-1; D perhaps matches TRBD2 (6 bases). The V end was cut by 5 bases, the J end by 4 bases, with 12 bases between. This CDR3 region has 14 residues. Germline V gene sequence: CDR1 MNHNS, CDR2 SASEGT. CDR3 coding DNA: TGTGCCAGCAGTACCTGGGGGGTGTACAATGAGCAGTTCTTC. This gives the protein CASSTWGVYNEQFF.

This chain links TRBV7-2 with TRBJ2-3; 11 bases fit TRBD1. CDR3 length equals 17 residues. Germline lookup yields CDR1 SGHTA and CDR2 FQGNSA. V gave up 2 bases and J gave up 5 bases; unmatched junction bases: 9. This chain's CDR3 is CASSLPGTGGLGDTQYF. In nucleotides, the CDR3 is TGTGCCAGCAGCTTACCTGGGACAGGGGGGCTTGGAGATACGCAGTATTTT.

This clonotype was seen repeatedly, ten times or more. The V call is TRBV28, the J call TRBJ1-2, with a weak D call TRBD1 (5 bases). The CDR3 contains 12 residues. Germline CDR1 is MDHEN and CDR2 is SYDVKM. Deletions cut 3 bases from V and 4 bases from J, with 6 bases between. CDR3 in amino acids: CASSLGGYGYTF. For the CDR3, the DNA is TGTGCCAGCAGTTTGGGGGGCTATGGCTACACCTTC.

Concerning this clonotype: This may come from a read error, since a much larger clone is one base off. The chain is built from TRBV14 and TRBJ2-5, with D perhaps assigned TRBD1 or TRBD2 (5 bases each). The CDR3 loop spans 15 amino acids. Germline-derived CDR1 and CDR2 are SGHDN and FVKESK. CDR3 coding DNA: TGTGCCAGCAGTTCCACGGGACGGAGCCAAGATACCCAGTACTTC. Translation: CASSSTGRSQDTQYF.

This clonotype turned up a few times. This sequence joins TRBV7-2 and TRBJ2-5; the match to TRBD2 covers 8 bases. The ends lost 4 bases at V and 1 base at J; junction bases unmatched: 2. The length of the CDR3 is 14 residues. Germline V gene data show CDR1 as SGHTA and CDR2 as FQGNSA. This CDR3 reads CASSSGLAQETQYF. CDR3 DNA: TGTGCCAGCAGCTCAGGACTAGCCCAAGAGACCCAGTACTTC.

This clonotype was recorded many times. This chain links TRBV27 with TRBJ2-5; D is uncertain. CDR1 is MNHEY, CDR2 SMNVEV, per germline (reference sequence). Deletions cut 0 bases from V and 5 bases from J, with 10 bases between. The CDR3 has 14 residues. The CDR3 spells CASSLSGRRETQYF. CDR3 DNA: TGTGCCAGCAGTTTATCGGGCAGGCGTGAGACCCAGTACTTC.

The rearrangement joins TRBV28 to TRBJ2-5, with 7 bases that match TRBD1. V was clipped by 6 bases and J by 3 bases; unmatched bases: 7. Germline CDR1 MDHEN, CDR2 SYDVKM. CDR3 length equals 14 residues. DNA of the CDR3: TGTGCCAGCAGCCCTCTCGGGACAGAAGAGACCCAGTACTTC. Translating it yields CASSPLGTEETQYF.

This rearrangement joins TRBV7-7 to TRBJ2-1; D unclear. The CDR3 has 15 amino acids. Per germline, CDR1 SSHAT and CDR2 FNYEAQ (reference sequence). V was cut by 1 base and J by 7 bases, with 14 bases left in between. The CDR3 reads CASSLVYTVENEQFF. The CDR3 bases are TGTGCCAGCAGCTTAGTATATACGGTGGAGAATGAGCAGTTCTTC.